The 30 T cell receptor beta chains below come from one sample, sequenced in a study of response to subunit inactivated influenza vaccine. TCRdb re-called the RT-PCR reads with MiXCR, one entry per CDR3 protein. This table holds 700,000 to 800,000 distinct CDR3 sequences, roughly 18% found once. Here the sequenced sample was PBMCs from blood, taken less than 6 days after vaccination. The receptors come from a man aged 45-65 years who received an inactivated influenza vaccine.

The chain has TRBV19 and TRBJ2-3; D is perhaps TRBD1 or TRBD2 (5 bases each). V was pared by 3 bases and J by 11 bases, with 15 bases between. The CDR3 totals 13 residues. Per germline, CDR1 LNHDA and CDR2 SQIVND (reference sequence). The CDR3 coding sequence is TGTGCCAGTAGTATTAGGGACGGCGGAGAGCAGTATTTT. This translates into CASSIRDGGEQYF.

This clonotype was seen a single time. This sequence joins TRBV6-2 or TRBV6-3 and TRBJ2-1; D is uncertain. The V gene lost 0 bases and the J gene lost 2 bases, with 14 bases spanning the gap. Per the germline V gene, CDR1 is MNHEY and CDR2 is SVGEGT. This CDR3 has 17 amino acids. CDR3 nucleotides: TGTGCCAGCAGTTACTCACCACTCGGCGATACCTACAATGAGCAGTTCTTC. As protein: CASSYSPLGDTYNEQFF.

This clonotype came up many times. The CDR3 DNA follows: TGCAGCGTTGTGGCGGGAGTCGTCTACAATGAGCAGTTCTTC. This translates into CSVVAGVVYNEQFF. This chain joins TRBV29-1 and TRBJ2-1, with 7 bases identical to TRBD2. V shed 4 bases, J shed 3 bases, and the junction held 6 bases outside the gene matches. The CDR3 covers 14 residues. CDR1 is SQVTM and CDR2 is ANQGSEA in the germline V gene.

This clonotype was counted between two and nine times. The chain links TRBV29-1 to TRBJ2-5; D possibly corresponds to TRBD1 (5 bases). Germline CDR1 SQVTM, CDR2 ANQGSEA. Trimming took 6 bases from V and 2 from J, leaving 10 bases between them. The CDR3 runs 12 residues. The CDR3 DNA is TGCAGCGTCACAGGAGCTCAAGAGACCCAGTACTTC. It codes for CSVTGAQETQYF. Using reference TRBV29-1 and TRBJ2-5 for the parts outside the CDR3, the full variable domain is SAVISQKPSRDICQRGTSLTIQCQVDSQVTMMFWYRQQPGQSLTLIATANQGSEATYESGFVIDKFPISRPNLTFSTLTVSNMSPEDSSIYLCSVTGAQETQYFGPGTRLLVL.

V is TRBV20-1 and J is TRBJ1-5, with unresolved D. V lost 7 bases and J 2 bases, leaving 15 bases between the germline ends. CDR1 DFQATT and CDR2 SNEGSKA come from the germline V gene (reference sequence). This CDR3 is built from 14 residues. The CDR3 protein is CSGRKGNGNQPQHF. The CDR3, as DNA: TGCAGTGGTCGAAAGGGTAATGGCAATCAGCCCCAGCATTTT.

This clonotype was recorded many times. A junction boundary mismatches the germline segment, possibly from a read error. In DNA, the CDR3 is TGCGCCAGCAGCTTGGTAGCGGGGGGCCGCACAGATACGCAGTATTTT. Its translation is CASSLVAGGRTDTQYF. The chain uses TRBV7-2 and TRBJ2-3; 10 bases are shared with TRBD2. The CDR3 totals 16 residues. CDR1 is SGHTA, CDR2 FQGNSA, per germline.

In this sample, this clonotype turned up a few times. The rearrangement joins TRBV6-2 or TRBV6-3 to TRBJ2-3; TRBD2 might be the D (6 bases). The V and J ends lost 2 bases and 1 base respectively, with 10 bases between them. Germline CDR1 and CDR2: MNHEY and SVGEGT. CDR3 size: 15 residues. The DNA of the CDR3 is TGTGCCAGCAGTTACGACGGGGGAGGCACAGATACGCAGTATTTT. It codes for CASSYDGGGTDTQYF.

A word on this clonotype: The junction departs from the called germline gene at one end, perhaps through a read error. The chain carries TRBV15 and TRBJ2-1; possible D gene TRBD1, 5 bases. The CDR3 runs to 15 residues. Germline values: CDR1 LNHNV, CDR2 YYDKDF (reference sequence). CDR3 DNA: TGTGCCACAAGCAGGTACAGGCCCACCTACAATGAGCAGTTCTTC. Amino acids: CATSRYRPTYNEQFF.

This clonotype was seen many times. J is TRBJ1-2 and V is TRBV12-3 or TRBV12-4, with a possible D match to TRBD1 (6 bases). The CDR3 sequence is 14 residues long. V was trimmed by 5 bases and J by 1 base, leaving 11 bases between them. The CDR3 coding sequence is TGTGCCAGCAGTCTGAGACAGGTTAACTATGGCTACACCTTC. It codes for CASSLRQVNYGYTF.

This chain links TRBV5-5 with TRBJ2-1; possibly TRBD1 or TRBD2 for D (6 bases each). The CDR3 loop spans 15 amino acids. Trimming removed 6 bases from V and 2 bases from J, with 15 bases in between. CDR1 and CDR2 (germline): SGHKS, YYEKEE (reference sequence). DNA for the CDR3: TGTGCCAGCACCAACATGAGGGGGGCCTACAATGAGCAGTTCTTC. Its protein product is CASTNMRGAYNEQFF.

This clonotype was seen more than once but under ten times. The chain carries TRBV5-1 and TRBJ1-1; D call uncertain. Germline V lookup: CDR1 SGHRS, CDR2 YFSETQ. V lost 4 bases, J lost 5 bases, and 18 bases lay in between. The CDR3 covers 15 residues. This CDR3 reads CASSESGNKWTEAFF. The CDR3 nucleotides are TGCGCCAGCAGCGAATCGGGGAACAAATGGACTGAAGCTTTCTTT. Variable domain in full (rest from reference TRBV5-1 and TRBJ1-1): KAGVTQTPRYLIKTRGQQVTLSCSPISGHRSVSWYQQTPGQGLQFLFEYFSETQRNKGNFPGRFSGRQFSNSRSEMNVSTLELGDSALYLCASSESGNKWTEAFFGQGTRLTVV.

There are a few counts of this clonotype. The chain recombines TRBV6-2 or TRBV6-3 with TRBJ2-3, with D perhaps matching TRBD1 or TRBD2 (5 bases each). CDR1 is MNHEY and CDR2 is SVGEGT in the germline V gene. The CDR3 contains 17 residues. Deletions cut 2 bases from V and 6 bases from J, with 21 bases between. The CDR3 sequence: CASSYASGTGLTDTQYF. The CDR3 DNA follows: TGTGCCAGCAGTTACGCATCAGGGACCGGTTTGACTGATACGCAGTATTTT.

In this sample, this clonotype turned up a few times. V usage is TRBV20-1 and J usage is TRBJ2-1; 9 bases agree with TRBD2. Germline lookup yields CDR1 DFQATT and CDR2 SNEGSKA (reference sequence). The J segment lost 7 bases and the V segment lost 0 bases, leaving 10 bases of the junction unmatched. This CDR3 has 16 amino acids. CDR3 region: CSARDRGGRVTNEQFF. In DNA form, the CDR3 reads TGCAGTGCTAGAGATCGGGGCGGGAGGGTGACAAATGAGCAGTTCTTC.

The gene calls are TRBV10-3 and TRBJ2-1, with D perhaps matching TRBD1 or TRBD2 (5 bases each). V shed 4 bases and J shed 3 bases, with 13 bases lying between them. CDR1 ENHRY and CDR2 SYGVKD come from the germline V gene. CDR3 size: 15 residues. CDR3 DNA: TGTGCCATCAGTGCCCGGGACGGGGACTACAATGAGCAGTTCTTC. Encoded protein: CAISARDGDYNEQFF.

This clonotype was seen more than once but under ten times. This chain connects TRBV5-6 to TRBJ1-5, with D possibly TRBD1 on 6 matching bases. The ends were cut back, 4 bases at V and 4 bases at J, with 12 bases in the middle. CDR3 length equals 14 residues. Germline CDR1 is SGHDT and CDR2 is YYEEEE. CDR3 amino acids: CASSQKGVNQPQHF. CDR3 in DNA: TGTGCCAGCAGCCAAAAGGGGGTAAATCAGCCCCAGCATTTT.

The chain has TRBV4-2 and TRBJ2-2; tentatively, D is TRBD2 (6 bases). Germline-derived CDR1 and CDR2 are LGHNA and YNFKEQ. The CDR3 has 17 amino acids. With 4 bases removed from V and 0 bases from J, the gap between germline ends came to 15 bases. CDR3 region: CASSPGGVETNTGELFF. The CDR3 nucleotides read TGTGCCAGCAGCCCTGGAGGGGTGGAGACGAACACCGGGGAGCTGTTTTTT.

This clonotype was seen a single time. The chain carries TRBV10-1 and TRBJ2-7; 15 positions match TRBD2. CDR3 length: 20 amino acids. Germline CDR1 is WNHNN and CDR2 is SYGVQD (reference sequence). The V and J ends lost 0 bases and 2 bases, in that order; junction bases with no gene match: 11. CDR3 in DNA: TGCGCCAGCAGTGAGTCGAGGGGGACTAGCGGGGGGCTCACTCCCTACGAGCAGTACTTC. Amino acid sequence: CASSESRGTSGGLTPYEQYF.

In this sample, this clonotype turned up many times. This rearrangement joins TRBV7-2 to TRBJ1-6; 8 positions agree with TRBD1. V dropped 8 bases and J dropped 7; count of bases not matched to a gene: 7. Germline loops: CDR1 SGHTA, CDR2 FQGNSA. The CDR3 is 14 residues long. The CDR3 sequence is CASALRTGNSPLHF. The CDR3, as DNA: TGTGCCAGCGCCCTCCGGACAGGGAATTCACCCCTCCACTTT.

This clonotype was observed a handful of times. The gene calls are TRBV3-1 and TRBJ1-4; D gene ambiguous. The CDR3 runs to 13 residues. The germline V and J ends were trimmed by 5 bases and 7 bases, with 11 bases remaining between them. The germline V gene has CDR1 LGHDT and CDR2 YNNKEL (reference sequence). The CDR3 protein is CASSSTVGEKLFF. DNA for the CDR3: TGTGCCAGCAGCTCCACCGTGGGTGAAAAACTGTTTTTT.

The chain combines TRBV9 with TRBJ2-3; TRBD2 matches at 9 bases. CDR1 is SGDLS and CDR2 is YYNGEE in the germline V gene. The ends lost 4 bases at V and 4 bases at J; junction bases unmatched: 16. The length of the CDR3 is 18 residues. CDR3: CASSRSFGLAIIADTQYF. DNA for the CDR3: TGTGCCAGCAGCCGGAGCTTCGGACTAGCGATAATAGCAGATACGCAGTATTTT.

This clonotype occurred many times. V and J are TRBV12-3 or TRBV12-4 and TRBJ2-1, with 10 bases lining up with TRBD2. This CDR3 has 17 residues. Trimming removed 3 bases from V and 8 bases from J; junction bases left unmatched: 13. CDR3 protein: CASSFGSSSGRWDEQFF. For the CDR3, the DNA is TGTGCCAGCAGTTTCGGTTCTTCTAGCGGGAGATGGGATGAGCAGTTCTTC.

CDR3 bases: TGTGCCAGCATTAGTCTTGCTAGCTCCTACAATGAGCAGTTCTTC. Residues: CASISLASSYNEQFF. The chain combines TRBV6-2 or TRBV6-3 with TRBJ2-1; D ambiguous. The CDR3 is 15 residues long. V lost 7 bases to trimming and J lost 0 bases, with 13 bases between them. Looked up from germline, CDR1 is MNHEY and CDR2 is SVGEGT.

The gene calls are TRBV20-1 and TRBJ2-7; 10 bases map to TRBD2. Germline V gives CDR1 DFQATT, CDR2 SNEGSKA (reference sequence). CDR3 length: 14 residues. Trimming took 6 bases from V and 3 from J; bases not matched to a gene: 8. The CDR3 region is CSATGLAASYEQYF. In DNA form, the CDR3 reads TGCAGTGCAACTGGACTAGCGGCCAGCTACGAGCAGTACTTC.

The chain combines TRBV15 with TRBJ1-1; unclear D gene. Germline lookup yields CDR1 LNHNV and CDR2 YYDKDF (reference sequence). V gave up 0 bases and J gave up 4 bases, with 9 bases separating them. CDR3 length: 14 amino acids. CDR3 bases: TGTGCCACCAGCAGAGATAGGGTCGCCACTGAAGCTTTCTTT. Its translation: CATSRDRVATEAFF.

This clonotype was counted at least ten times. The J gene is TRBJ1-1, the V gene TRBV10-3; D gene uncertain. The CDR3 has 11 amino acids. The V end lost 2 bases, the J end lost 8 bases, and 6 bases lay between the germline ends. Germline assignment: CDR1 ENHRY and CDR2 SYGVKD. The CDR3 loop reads CAISEVTEAFF. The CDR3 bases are TGTGCCATCAGTGAGGTGACCGAAGCTTTCTTT.

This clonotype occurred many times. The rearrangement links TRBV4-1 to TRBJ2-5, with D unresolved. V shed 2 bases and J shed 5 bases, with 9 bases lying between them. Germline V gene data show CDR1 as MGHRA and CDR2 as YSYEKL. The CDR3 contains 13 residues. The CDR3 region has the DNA TGCGCCAGCAGCCAAAGGGTCGGGGAGACCCAGTACTTC. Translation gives CASSQRVGETQYF.

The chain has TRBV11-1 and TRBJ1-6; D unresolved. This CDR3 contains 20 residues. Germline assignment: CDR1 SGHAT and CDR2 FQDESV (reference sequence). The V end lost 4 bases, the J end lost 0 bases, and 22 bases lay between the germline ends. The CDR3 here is CASSSKSLEEWNSYNSPLHF. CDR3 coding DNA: TGTGCCAGCAGCTCTAAGTCTTTGGAGGAATGGAACTCCTATAATTCACCCCTCCACTTT.

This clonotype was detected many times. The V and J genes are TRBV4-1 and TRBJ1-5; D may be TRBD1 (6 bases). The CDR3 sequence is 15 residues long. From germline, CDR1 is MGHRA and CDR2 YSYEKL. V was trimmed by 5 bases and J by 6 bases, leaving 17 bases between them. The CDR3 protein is CASSKGDMNAQPQHF. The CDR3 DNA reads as TGCGCCAGCAGCAAGGGGGACATGAATGCTCAGCCCCAGCATTTT.

The CDR3 is CASSLYTAVQYF. The CDR3 nucleotides read TGTGCCAGCAGTCTATACACCGCGGTGCAGTACTTC. V usage is TRBV6-6 and J usage is TRBJ2-7; D remains unclear. The CDR3 has 12 residues. Germline V gene data show CDR1 as MNHNY and CDR2 as SVGAGI (reference sequence). Trimming cost V 5 bases and J 9 bases, with 14 bases left between them.

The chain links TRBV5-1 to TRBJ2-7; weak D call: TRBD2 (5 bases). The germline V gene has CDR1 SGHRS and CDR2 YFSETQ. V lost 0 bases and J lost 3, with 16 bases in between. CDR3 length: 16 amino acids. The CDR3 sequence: CASSLVSSSIGYEQYF. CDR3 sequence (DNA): TGCGCCAGCAGCTTGGTTTCTAGCTCGATTGGCTACGAGCAGTACTTC. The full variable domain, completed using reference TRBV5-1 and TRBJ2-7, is KAGVTQTPRYLIKTRGQQVTLSCSPISGHRSVSWYQQTPGQGLQFLFEYFSETQRNKGNFPGRFSGRQFSNSRSEMNVSTLELGDSALYLCASSLVSSSIGYEQYFGPGTRLTVT.